This TCR beta chain was recovered during a study of blood T cell repertoires in COVID-19. Study-level background: The United States, Italy and Spain supplied acute and convalescent COVID-19 samples. In each case, the material was cDNA or gDNA derived from T cells, B-cell-depleted T cells, or PBMCs.

Per the study methods: It was from reference gene primer amplification that nucleated cell counts were estimated. Libraries were prepared by immunoSEQ multiplex PCR; TCRdb keeps only in-frame clonotypes and omits some of them. V and J calls and clone size are given by that table; D and trimming were obtained from the DNA. The sample contains roughly 250,000 clones, around 89% of which appear only once. This clone appeared a single time. J gave up 3 bases and V 0 bases, and 7 bases lay outside the gene matches. The CDR3 spans 16 residues. Germline loops: CDR1 SQVTM, CDR2 ANQGSEA. The clonotype comes from a woman between 40 and 50 years old with acute or convalescent COVID-19. This chain joins TRBV29-1 and TRBJ2-1; 8 bases line up with TRBD1. Sequenced: peripheral blood. The CDR3 protein is CSVEDLQGASYNEQFF. CDR3 in DNA: TGCAGCGTTGAAGATCTTCAGGGGGCCAGCTACAATGAGCAGTTCTTC.